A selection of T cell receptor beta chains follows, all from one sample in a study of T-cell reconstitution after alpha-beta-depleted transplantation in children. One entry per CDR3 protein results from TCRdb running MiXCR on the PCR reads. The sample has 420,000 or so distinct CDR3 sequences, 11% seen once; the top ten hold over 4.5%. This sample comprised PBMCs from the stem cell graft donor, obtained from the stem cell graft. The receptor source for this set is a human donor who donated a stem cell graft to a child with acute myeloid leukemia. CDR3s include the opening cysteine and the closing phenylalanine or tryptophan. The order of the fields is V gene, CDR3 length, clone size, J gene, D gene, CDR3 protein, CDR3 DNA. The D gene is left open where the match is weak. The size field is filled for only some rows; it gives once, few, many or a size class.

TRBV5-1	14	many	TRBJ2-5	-	CASSPGTAGETQYF	TGCGCCAGCAGCCCCGGGACGGCGGGGGAGACCCAGTACTTC
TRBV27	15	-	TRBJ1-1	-	CASSFSTAANTEAFF	TGTGCCAGCAGTTTTTCAACAGCGGCGAACACTGAAGCTTTCTTT
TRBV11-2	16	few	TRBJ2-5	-	CASSLGSSGNRETQYF	TGTGCCAGCAGCTTAGGAAGTTCGGGAAATAGGGAGACCCAGTACTTC
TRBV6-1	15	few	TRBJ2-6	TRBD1	CASTPGTAGANVLTF	TGTGCCAGTACTCCGGGGACAGCTGGGGCCAACGTCCTGACTTTC
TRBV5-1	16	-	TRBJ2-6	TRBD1	CASSLGQLPGANVLTF	TGCGCCAGCAGCCTGGGACAGTTACCTGGGGCCAACGTCCTGACTTTC
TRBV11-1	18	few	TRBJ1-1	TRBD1	CASSFSRQGRLQNTEAFF	TGTGCCAGCAGCTTTTCCCGACAGGGGCGTCTTCAGAACACTGAAGCTTTCTTT
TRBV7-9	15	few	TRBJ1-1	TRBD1	CASSLVQGQGAGAFF	TGTGCCAGCAGCTTAGTGCAGGGACAGGGGGCTGGGGCTTTCTTT
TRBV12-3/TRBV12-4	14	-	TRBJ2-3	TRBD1	CASIMTGSTDTQYF	TGTGCCAGCATCATGACAGGGAGCACAGATACGCAGTATTTT
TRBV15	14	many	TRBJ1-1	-	CATSREQEVAEAFF	TGTGCCACCAGCAGAGAGCAGGAGGTGGCTGAAGCTTTCTTT
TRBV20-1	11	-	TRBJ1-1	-	CSAYPQGEAFF	TGCAGTGCCTACCCCCAGGGTGAAGCTTTCTTT
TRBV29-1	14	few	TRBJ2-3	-	CSVVGERSADTQYF	TGCAGCGTGGTTGGGGAGCGCAGCGCAGATACGCAGTATTTT
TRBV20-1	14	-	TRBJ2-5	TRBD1	CSARPGTVIGTQYF	TGCAGTGCCCGTCCCGGGACAGTAATAGGGACCCAGTACTTC
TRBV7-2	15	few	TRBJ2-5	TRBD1	CASSLGDRAPETQYF	TGTGCCAGCAGCTTAGGGGACAGGGCGCCAGAGACCCAGTACTTC
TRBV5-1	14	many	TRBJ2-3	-	CASSVGGGTDTQYF	TGTGCCAGCAGCGTAGGGGGGGGCACAGATACGCAGTATTTT
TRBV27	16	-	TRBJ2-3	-	CASRPAGGLSTDTQYF	TGTGCCAGCAGACCCGCCGGGGGCCTAAGCACAGATACGCAGTATTTT
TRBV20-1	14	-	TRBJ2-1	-	CSALQGGPIDEQFF	TGCAGTGCGCTACAGGGGGGGCCTATTGATGAGCAGTTCTTC
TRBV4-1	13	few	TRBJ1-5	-	CASSQGPGGLEHF	TGCGCCAGCAGCCAAGGCCCCGGGGGGCTCGAGCATTTT
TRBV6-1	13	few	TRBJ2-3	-	CASTNWDENTQYF	TGTGCCAGCACCAACTGGGACGAAAATACGCAGTATTTT